This TCR beta chain was recorded in a study of Ad26.COV2.S vaccination and SARS-CoV-2 variants. Clones were sequenced by immunoSEQ multiplex PCR, and TCRdb holds only the in-frame ones, with some missing. In the table there are a few hundred thousand clones, roughly 90% of which are singletons. Treatment defined: 19 received Ad26.COV2.S at low or high dose, single or two shots; about 5 received placebo; per-sample allocation not given. Specimens were obtained on day 63 following the first vaccine or placebo injection. The sample came from a Boston adult aged 18-55 years. This clone was seen once. This CDR3 is 17 amino acids long. Deletions cut 3 bases from V and 3 bases from J, with 19 bases between. Germline loops: CDR1 SGHNT, CDR2 YYREEE (reference sequence).

The gene calls are TRBV5-4 and TRBJ2-1, with D perhaps TRBD2 (6 bases). The material was peripheral blood, obtained in a trial of Ad26.COV2.S vaccine versus placebo. The TCR sequence derives from a person between 18 and 60 years old who received the Ad26.COV2.S COVID-19 vaccine or a placebo. The CDR3 sequence is CASSSGEVGLVYNEQFF. Written as DNA, the CDR3 is TGTGCCAGCAGCTCCGGGGAGGTGGGACTTGTCTACAATGAGCAGTTCTTC.